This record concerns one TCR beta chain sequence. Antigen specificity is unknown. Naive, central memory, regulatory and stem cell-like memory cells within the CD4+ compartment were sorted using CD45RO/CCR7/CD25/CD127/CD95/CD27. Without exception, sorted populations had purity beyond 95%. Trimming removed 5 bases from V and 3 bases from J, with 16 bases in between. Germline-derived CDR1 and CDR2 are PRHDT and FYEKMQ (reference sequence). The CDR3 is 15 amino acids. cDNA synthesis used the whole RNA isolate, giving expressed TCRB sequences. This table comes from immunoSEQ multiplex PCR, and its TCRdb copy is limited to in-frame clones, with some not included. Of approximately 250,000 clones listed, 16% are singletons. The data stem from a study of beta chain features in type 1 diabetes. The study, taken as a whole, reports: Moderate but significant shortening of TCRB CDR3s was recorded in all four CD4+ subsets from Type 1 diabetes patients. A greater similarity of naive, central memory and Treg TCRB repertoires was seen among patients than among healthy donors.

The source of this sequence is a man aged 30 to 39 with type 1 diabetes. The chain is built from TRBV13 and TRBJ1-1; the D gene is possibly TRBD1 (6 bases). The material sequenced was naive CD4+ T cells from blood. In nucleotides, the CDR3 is TGTGCCAGCAGCGTAGACCCAAGGGGGGACACTGAAGCTTTCTTT. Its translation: CASSVDPRGDTEAFF.